The entry that follows covers one T cell receptor beta chain sequence. Its antigen target is currently unknown. Base qualities are missing; no much larger clone stands one base away. All of the isolated RNA was reverse transcribed with the High Capacity cDNA Reverse Transcription Kit, so expressed TCRB transcripts were sequenced. Naive, central memory and regulatory T cell samples underwent deep immunoSEQ sequencing, averaging around 3.9 million total reads per sample. After sorted cells were lysed in RLT buffer, RNA was extracted with DNase-treated RNeasy Micro or Mini kits, with the choice depending on cell number. To prevent cross-contamination, each cell subset was processed individually, whereas patient and healthy donor samples were processed jointly. Using the immunoSEQ multiplex PCR, TCRB sequences were amplified from cDNA into 87-bp fragments spanning the CDR3 region. Sequencing of the amplicons was done on the Illumina HiSeq platform. In the paper's pipeline: PCR bias was computationally corrected using synthetic template baselines, reads within Hamming distance 2 were collapsed, and singletons that could not be merged were discarded. Reads were aligned to IMGT to assign V, D and J genes, CDR3 length, and insertions or deletions at six rearrangement sites. Within each subset, clonotype counts were normalized to sorted cell number, after which true diversity and Gini coefficients were computed with the tcR R package. Repertoire sharing was quantified using the overlap coefficient calculated on TCRB nucleotide sequences. As a proxy for the pre-selection repertoire, out-of-frame TCRB sequences from naive cells were analyzed. This is the immuneACCESS table as TCRdb keeps it, with only in-frame sequences that have V and J called. A part of the clones is gone; compared with another copy, unresolved V genes explain less than half, and the rest is unexplained. V, J and clone size reflect that table, while D and trimming were determined from the DNA. The table for this sample lists 330,000 or so clones; around 13% of them were counted only once. The ten largest clones capture around 0.0099% of the sample.

The sample belongs to a study of beta chain features in type 1 diabetes (dated by TCRdb to the late 2010s). Broadly, across the study: Mean age, gender distribution, total cell number and subset yield did not differ between patients and healthy donors. In the study, recently diagnosed type 1 diabetes patients and matched healthy donors were compared on the TCRB repertoires of their sorted circulating CD4+ T cell subsets. Whereas all 30 or so donors provided naive and central memory subsets, regulatory and stem cell-like memory subsets were isolated from just 8 patients and about 8 healthy donors. A total of roughly 98,000,000 sorted cells were examined across all samples, and a strong correlation was observed between cell number per subset and RNA yield. Overall study results and their limits: At VDJ recombination sites, type 1 diabetes patients had fewer insertions and more deleted nucleotides, which implies abnormalities in thymic rearrangement. Sequencing cDNA rather than genomic DNA could over-represent highly expressing activated cells, although activation and CD3 levels did not differ between groups. Shorter templates might have been favored by PCR, but patient and control samples were amplified and corrected together, so both groups would have been affected equally by any skew. Because the HLA sub-analyses included only small numbers of individuals, any influence of HLA type on TCRB rearrangement was left unresolved. Naive, central memory and regulatory TCRB repertoires appeared to be more similar among patients than among healthy donors. In all four CD4+ subsets, TCRB CDR3 length was moderately but significantly shorter in type 1 diabetes patients.

Each donor gave one peripheral blood draw, averaging roughly 120 mL, which was collected into heparinised tubes. Naive, central memory, regulatory and stem cell-like memory CD4+ T cells were sorted on a BD FACSAria II using a panel including CD45RO, CCR7, CD25, CD127, CD95 and CD27. All sorted populations exceeded 95% purity. PBMCs were separated immediately by Lymphoprep density gradient centrifugation and were stained directly, without being cultured. Samples were stained and sorted in pairs, with one healthy donor and one patient per experiment, so that batch effects were minimized. Sequencing input: naive CD4+ T cells from blood. This specimen's cell subset or site label, interpreted: true naive CD4+ T cells. This TCR was recovered from a woman aged 18-35 years with type 1 diabetes.

The bases are TGCAGCGTTGGGAGACTAGCGGGAATTGTTGAGCAGTTCTTC. Protein translation: CSVGRLAGIVEQFF. The chain was built from TRBV29-1 and TRBJ2-1; 11 central bases correspond to TRBD2. CDR1 and CDR2 were assigned from the germline V gene as SQVTM and ANQGSEA. Unmatched junction bases come to 8, with V trimmed by 4 bases and J by 9 bases. The CDR3, from cysteine to phenylalanine, totals 14 residues. The entry retains the CDR3 DNA only, 42 bases that are in frame from base 1.